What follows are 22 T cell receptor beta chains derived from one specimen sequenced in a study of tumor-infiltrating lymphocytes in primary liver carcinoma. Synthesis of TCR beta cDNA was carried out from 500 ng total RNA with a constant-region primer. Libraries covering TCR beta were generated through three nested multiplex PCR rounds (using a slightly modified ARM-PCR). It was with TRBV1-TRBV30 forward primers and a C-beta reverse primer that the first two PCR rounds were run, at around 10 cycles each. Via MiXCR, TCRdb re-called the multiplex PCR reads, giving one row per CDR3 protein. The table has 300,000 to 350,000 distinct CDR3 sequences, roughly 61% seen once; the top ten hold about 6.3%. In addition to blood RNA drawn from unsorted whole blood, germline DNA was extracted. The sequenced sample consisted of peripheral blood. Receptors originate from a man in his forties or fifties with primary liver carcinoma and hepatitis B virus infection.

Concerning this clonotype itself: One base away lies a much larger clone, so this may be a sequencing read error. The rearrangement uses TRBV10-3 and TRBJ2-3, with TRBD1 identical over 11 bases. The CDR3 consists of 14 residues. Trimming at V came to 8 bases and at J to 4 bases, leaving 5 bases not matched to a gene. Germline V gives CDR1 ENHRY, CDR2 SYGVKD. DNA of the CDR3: TGTGCCATCTCCGGACAGGGGGCATCAGATACGCAGTATTTT. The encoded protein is CAISGQGASDTQYF.

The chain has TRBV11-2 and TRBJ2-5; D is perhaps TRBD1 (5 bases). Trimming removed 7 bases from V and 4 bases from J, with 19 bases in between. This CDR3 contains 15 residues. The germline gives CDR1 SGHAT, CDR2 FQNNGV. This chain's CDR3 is CASNGPRQILETQYF. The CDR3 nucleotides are TGTGCCAGCAACGGTCCGAGACAGATCTTAGAGACCCAGTACTTC.

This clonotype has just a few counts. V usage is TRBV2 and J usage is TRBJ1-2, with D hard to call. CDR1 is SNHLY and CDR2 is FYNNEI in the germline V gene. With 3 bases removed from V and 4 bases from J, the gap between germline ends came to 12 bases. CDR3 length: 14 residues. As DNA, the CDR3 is TGTGCCAGCAGTGAGCTAAGAGGAATCTATGGCTACACCTTC. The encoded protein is CASSELRGIYGYTF.

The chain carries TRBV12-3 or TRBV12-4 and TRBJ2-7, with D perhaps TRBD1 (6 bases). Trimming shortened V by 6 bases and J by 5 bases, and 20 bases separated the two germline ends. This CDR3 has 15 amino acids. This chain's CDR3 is CASSSRQDTRDEQYF. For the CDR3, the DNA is TGTGCCAGCAGCTCGAGACAGGACACAAGGGACGAGCAGTACTTC.

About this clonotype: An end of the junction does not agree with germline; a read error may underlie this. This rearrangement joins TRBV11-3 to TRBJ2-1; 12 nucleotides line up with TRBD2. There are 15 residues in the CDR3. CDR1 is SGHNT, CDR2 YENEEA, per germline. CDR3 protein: CASSVSTSGSSERLF. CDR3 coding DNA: TGTGCCAGCAGCGTGTCGACTAGCGGGAGTTCTGAGCGGTTATTC.

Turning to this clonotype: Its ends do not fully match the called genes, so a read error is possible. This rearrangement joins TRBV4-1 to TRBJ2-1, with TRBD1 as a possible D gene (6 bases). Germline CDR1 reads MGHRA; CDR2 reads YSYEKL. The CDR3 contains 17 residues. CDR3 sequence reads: CASSQLKTGSSCNEQFF. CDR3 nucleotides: TGCGCCAGCAGCCAACTTAAGACAGGAAGTTCCTGCAATGAGCAGTTCTTC.

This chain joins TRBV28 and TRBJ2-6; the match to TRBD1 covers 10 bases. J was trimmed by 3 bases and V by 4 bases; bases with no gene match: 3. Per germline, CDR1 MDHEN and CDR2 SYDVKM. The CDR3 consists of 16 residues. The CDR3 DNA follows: TGTGCCAGCAGTTCCGGGACAGGGGTTGGGGCCAACGTCCTGACTTTC. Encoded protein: CASSSGTGVGANVLTF.

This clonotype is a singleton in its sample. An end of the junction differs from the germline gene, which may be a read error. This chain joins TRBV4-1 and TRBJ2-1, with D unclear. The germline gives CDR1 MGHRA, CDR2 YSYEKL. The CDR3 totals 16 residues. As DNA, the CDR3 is TGCGCCAGCAGCCAACCTACAGCAGAGAGCCCCTCGAGCATGCTCTTC. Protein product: CASSQPTAESPSSMLF.

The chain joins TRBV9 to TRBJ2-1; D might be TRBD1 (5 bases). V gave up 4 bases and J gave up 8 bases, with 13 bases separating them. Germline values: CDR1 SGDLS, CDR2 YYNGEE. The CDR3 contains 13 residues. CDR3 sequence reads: CASSIAPRDEQFF. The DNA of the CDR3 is TGTGCCAGCAGCATAGCCCCCAGGGATGAGCAGTTCTTC. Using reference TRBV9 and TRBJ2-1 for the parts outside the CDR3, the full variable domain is DSGVTQTPKHLITATGQRVTLRCSPRSGDLSVYWYQQSLDQGLQFLIQYYNGEERAKGNILERFSAQQFPDLHSELNLSSLELGDSALYFCASSIAPRDEQFFGPGTRLTVL.

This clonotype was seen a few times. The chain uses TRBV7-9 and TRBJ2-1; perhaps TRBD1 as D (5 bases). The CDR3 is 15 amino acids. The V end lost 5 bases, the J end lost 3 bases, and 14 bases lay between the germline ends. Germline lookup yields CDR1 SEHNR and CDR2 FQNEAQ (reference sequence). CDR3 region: CASSQGVGGYNEQFF. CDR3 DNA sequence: TGTGCCAGCAGCCAGGGCGTTGGCGGCTACAATGAGCAGTTCTTC.

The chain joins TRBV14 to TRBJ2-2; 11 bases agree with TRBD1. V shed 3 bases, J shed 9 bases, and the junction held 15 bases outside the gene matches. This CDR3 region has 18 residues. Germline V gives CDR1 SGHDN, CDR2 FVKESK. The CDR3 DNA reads TGTGCCAGCAGCCACACTCGATGGACAGGGGGCGCGCTTAGGGAGCTGTTTTTT. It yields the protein CASSHTRWTGGALRELFF. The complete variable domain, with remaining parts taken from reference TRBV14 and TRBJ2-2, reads EAGVTQFPSHSVIEKGQTVTLRCDPISGHDNLYWYRRVMGKEIKFLLHFVKESKQDESGMPNNRFLAERTGGTYSTLKVQPAELEDSGVYFCASSHTRWTGGALRELFFGEGSRLTVL.

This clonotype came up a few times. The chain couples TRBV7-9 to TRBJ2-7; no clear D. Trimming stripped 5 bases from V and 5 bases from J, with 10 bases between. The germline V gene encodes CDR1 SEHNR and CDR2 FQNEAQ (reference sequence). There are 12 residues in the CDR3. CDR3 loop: CASSPTADEQYF. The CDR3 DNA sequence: TGTGCCAGCAGCCCGACTGCGGACGAGCAGTACTTC.

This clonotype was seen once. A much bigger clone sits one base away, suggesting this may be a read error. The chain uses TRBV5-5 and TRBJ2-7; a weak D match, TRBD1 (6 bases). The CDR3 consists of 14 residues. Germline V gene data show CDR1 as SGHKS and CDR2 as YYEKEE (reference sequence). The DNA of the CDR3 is TGTACCAGCAGCTCGAGACAGGTTTCCTACGAGCAGTACTTC. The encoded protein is CTSSSRQVSYEQYF.

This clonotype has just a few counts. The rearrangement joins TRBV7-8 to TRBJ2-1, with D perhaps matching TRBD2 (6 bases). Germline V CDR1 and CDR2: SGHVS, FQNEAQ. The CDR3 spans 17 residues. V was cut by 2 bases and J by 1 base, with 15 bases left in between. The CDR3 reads CASSLLGASESYNEQFF. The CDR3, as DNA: TGTGCCAGCAGCTTACTAGGGGCTAGCGAGTCCTACAATGAGCAGTTCTTC.

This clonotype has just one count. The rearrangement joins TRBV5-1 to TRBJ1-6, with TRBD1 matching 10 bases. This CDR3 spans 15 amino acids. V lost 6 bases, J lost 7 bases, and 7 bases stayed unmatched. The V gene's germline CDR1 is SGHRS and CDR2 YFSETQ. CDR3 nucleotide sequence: TGCGCCAGCAATCCAGGGACAGGGGCCAATTCACCCCTCCACTTT. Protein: CASNPGTGANSPLHF.

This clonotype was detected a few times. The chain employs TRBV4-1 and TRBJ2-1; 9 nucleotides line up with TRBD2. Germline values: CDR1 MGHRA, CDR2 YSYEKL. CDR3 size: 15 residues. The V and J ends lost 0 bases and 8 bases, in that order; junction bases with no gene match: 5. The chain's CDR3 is CASSQEGRGGYEQFF. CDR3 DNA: TGCGCCAGCAGCCAAGAGGGGCGGGGGGGATATGAGCAGTTCTTC.

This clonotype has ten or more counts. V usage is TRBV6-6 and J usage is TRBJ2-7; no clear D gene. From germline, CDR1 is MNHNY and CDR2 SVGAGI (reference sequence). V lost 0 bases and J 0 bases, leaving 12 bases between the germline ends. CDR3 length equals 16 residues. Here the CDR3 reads CASSYSKFTHSYEQYF. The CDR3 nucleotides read TGTGCCAGCAGTTACTCGAAGTTTACCCACTCCTACGAGCAGTACTTC.

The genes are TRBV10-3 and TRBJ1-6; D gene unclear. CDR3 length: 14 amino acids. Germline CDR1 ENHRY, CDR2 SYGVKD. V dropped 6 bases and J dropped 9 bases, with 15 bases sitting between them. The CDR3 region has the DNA TGTGCCATCAGCCGGCCCCCGGACGGTTCACCCCTCCACTTT. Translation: CAISRPPDGSPLHF.

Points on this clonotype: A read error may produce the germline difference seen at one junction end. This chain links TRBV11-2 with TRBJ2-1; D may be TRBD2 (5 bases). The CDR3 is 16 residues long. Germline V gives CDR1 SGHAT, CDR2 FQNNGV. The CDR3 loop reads CASSLCSAAAYNEQFF. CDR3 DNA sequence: TGTGCCAGCAGCTTATGTTCAGCGGCGGCCTATAATGAGCAGTTCTTC.

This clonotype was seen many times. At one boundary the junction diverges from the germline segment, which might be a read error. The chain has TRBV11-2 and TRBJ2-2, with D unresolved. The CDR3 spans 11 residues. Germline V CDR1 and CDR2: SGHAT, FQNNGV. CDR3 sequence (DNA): TGTGCCAGCGGCTTCGCCGGGGAGCTGTTTTTT. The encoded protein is CASGFAGELFF.

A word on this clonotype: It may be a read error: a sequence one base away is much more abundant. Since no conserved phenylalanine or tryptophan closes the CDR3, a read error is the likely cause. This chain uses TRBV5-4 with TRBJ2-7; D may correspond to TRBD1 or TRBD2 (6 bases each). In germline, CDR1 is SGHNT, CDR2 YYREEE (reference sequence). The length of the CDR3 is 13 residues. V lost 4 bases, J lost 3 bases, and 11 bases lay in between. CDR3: CASSGGTSYEQYY. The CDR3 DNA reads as TGTGCCAGCAGCGGAGGGACAAGCTACGAGCAGTACTAC.

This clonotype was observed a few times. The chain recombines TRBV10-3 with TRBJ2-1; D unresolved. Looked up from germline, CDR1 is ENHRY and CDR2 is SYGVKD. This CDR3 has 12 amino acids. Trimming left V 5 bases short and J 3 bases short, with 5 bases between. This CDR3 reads CAISPDYNEQFF. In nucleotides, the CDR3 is TGTGCCATCAGTCCGGACTACAATGAGCAGTTCTTC.